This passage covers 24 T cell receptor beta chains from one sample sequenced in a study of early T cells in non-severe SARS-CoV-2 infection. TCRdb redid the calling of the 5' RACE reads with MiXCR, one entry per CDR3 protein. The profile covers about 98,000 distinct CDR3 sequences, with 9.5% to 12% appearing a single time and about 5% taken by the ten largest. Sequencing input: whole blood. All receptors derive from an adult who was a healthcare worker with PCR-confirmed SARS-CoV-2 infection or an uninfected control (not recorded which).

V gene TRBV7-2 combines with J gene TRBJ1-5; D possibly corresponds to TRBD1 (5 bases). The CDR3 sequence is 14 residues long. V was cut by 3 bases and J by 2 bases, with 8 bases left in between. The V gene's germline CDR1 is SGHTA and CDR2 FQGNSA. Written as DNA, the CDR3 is TGTGCCAGCAGCTTGGGGCAGCGCAATCAGCCCCAGCATTTT. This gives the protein CASSLGQRNQPQHF.

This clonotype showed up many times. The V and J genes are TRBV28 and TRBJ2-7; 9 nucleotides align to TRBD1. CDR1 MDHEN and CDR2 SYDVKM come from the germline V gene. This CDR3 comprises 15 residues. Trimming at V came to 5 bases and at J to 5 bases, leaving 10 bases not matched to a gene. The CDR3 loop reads CASSTPGQGPNEQYF. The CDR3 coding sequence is TGTGCCAGCAGTACACCGGGACAGGGTCCAAACGAGCAGTACTTC.

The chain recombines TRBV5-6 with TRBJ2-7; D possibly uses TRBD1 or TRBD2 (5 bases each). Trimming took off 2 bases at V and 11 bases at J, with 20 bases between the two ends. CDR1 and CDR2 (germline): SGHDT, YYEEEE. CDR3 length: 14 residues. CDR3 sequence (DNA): TGTGCCAGCAGCTTTCCCGGGACCCTCTTCGGGGAGTACTTC. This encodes CASSFPGTLFGEYF.

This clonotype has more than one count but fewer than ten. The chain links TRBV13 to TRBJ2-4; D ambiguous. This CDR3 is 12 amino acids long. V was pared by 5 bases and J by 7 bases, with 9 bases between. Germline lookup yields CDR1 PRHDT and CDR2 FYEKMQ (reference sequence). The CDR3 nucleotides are TGTGCCAGCAGCCAGATGGACAACATTCAGTACTTC. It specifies CASSQMDNIQYF.

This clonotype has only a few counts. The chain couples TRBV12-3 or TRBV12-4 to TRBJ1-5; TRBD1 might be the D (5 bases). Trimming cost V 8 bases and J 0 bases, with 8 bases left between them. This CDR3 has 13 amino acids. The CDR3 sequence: CASRGFSNQPQHF. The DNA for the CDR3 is TGTGCCAGCCGGGGGTTTAGCAATCAGCCCCAGCATTTT.

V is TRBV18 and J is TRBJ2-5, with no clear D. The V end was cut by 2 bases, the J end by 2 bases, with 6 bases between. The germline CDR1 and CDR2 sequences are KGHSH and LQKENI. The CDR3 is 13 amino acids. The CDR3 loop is CASSPRLQETQYF. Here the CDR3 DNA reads TGTGCCAGCTCACCAAGGCTGCAAGAGACCCAGTACTTC. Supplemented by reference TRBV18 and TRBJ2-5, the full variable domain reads NAGVMQNPRHLVRRRGQEARLRCSPMKGHSHVYWYRQLPEEGLKFMVYLQKENIIDESGMPKERFSAEFPKEGPSILRIQQVVRGDSAAYFCASSPRLQETQYFGPGTRLLVL.

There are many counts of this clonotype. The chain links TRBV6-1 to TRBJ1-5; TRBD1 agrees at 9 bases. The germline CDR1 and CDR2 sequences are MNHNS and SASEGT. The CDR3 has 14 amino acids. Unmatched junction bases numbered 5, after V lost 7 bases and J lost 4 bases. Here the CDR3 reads CASKPDRGNQPQHF. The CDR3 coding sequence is TGTGCCAGCAAACCGGACAGGGGAAATCAGCCCCAGCATTTT.

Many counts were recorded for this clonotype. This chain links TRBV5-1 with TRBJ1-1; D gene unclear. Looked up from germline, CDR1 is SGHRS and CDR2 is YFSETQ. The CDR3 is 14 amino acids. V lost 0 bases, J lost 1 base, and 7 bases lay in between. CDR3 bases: TGCGCCAGCAGCTTGGCAGCGGCGAACACTGAAGCTTTCTTT. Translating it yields CASSLAAANTEAFF.

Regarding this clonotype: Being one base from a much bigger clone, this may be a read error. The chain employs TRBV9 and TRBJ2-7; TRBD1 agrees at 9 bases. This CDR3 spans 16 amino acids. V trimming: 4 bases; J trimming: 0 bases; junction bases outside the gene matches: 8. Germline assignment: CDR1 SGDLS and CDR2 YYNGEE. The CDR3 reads CASSLGGDRVSYEQYF. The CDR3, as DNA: TGTGCCAGCAGCCTAGGAGGGGACAGGGTCTCCTACGAGCAGTACTTC.

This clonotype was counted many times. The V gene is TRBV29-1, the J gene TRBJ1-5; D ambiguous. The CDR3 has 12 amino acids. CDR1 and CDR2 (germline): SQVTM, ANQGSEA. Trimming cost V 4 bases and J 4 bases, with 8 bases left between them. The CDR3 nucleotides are TGCAGCGTTGGAGGCAGAAATCAGCCCCAGCATTTT. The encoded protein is CSVGGRNQPQHF. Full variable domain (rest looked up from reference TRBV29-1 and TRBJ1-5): SAVISQKPSRDICQRGTSLTIQCQVDSQVTMMFWYRQQPGQSLTLIATANQGSEATYESGFVIDKFPISRPNLTFSTLTVSNMSPEDSSIYLCSVGGRNQPQHFGDGTRLSIL.

The chain's CDR3 is CASSQRILAGGHEQFF. CDR3 DNA: TGTGCCAGCAGCCAACGCATACTAGCGGGGGGGCATGAGCAGTTCTTC. The J gene is TRBJ2-1, the V gene TRBV11-2, with TRBD2 identical over 13 bases. V lost 5 bases and J lost 8; bases outside the gene matches: 9. Per the germline V gene, CDR1 is SGHAT and CDR2 is FQNNGV. This CDR3 contains 16 residues.

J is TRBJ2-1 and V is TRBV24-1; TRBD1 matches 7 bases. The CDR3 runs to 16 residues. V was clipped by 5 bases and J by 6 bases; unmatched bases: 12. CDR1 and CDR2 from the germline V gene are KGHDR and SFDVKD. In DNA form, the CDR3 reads TGTGCCACCAGTGCTAGACAGGGATACGGAGTCAATGAGCAGTTCTTC. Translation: CATSARQGYGVNEQFF.

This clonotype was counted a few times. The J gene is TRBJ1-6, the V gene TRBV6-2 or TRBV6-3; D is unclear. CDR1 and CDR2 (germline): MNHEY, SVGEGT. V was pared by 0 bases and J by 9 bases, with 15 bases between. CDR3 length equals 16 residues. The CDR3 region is CASSYSVGPIISPLHF. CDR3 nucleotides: TGTGCCAGCAGTTACTCGGTCGGGCCTATAATTTCACCCCTCCACTTT.

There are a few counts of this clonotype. The CDR3 reads CSSWDRAETQYF. The CDR3 region has the DNA TGCAGTTCCTGGGACAGGGCAGAGACCCAGTACTTC. The chain combines TRBV20-1 with TRBJ2-5; 9 bases fit TRBD1. Germline CDR1 is DFQATT and CDR2 is SNEGSKA (reference sequence). There are 12 residues in the CDR3. V was pared by 8 bases and J by 4 bases, with 5 bases of the junction left unmatched.

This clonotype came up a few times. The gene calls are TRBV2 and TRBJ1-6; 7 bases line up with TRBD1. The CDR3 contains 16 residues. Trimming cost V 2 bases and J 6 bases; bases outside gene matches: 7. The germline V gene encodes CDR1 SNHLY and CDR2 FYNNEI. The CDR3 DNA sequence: TGTGCCAGCAGTGAAAGAGCAAACAGGGGTAATTCACCCCTCCACTTT. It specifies CASSERANRGNSPLHF. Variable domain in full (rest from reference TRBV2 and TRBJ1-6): EPEVTQTPSHQVTQMGQEVILRCVPISNHLYFYWYRQILGQKVEFLVSFYNNEISEKSEIFDDQFSVERPDGSNFTLKIRSTKLEDSAMYFCASSERANRGNSPLHFGNGTRLTVT.

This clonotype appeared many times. The CDR3 region is CASSSRDRAYQETQYF. CDR3 coding DNA: TGTGCCAGCAGCTCTCGGGACAGGGCGTACCAAGAGACCCAGTACTTC. V usage is TRBV7-9 and J usage is TRBJ2-5; 9 nucleotides align to TRBD1. Germline V gene sequence: CDR1 SEHNR, CDR2 FQNEAQ (reference sequence). The ends lost 4 bases at V and 0 bases at J; junction bases unmatched: 6. This CDR3 comprises 16 residues.

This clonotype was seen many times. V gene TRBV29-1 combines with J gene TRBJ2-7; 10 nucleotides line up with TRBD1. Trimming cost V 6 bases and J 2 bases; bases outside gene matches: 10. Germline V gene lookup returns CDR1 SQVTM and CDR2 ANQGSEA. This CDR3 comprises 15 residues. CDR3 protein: CSVAAGTGDTYEQYF. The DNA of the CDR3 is TGCAGCGTCGCCGCCGGGACAGGGGACACCTACGAGCAGTACTTC.

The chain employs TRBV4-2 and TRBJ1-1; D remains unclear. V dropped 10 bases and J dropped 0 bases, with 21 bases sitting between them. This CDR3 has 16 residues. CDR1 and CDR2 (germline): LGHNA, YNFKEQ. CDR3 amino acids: CANHPGANSMNTEAFF. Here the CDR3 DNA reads TGTGCCAACCACCCAGGCGCTAATTCAATGAACACTGAAGCTTTCTTT.

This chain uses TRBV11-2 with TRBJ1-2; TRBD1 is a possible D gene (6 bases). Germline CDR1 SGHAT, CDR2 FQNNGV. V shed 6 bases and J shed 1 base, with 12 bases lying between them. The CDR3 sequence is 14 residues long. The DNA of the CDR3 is TGTGCCAGCAGTTTGGGACATAATAACTATGGCTACACCTTC. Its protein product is CASSLGHNNYGYTF.

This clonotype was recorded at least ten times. CDR3 sequence (DNA): TGCAGCGTTGAAGATGGCACAGATACGCAGTATTTT. Its protein is CSVEDGTDTQYF. The rearrangement uses TRBV29-1 and TRBJ2-3; D call uncertain. Germline V CDR1 and CDR2: SQVTM, ANQGSEA. The V and J ends lost 0 bases and 1 base respectively, with 2 bases between them. The CDR3 is made up of 12 amino acids.

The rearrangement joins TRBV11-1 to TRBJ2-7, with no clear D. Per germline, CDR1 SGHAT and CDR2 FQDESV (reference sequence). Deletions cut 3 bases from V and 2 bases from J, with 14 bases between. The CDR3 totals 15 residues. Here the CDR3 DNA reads TGTGCCAGCAGCTTGTTAACGGGCAGCACCTACGAGCAGTACTTC. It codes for CASSLLTGSTYEQYF.

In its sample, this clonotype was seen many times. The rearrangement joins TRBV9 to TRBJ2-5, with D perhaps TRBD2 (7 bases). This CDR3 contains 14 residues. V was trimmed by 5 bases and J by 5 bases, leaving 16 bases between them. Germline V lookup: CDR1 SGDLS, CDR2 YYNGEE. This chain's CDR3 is CASSGRGRWETQYF. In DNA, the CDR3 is TGTGCCAGCAGTGGGAGGGGGAGATGGGAGACCCAGTACTTC.

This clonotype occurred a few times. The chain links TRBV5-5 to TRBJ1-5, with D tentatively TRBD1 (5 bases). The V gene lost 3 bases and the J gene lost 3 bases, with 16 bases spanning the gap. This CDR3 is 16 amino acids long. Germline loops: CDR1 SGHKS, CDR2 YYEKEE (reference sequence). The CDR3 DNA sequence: TGTGCCAGCAGCTCCGACTTGCGGGGGGTCAATCAGCCCCAGCATTTT. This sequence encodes CASSSDLRGVNQPQHF.

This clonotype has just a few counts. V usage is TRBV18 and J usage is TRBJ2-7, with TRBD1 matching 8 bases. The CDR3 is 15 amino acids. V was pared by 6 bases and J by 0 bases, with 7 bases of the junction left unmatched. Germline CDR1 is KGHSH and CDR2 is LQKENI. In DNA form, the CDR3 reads TGTGCCAGCTCCCAAGGAGGACAGGGCTCCTACGAGCAGTACTTC. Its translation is CASSQGGQGSYEQYF.